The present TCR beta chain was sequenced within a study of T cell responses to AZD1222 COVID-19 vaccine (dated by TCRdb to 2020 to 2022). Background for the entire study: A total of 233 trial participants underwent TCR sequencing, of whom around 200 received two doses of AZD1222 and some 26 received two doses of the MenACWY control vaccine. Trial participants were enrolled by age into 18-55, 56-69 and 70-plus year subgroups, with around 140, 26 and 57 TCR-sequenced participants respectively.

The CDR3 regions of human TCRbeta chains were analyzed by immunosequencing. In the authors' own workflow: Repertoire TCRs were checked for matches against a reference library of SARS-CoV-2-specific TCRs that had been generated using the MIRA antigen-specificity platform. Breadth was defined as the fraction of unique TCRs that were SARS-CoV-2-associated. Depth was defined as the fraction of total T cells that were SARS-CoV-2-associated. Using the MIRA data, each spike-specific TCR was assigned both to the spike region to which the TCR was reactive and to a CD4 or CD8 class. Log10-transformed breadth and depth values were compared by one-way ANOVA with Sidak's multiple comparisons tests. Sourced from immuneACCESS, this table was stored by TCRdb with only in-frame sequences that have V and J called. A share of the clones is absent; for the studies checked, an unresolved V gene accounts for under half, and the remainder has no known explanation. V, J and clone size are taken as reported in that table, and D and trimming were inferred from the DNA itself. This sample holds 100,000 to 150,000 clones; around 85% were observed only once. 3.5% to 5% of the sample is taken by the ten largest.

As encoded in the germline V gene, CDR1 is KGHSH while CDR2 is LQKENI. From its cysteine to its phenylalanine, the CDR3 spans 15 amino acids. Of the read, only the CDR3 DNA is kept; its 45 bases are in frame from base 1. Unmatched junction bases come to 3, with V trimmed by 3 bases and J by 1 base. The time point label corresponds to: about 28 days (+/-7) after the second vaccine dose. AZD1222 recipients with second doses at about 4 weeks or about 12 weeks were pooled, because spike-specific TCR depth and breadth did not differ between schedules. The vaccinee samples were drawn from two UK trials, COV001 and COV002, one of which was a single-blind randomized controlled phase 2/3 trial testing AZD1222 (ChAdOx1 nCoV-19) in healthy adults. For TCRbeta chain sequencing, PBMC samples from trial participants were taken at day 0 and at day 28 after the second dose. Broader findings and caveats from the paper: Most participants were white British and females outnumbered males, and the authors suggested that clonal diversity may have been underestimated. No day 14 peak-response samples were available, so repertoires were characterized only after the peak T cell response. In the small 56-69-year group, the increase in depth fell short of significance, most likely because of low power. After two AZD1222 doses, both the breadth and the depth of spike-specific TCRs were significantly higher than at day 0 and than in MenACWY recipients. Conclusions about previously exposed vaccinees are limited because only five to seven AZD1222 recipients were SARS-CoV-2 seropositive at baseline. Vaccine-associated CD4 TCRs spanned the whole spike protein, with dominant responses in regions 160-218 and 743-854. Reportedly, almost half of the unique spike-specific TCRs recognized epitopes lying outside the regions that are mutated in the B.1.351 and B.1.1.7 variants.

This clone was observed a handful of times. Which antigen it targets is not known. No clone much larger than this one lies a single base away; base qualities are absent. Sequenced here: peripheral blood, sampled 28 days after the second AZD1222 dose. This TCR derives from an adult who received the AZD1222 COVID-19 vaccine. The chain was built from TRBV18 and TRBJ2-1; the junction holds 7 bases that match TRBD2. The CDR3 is CASSPTSDSYNEQFF. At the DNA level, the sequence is TGTGCCAGCTCACCTACTAGCGATTCCTACAATGAGCAGTTCTTC.